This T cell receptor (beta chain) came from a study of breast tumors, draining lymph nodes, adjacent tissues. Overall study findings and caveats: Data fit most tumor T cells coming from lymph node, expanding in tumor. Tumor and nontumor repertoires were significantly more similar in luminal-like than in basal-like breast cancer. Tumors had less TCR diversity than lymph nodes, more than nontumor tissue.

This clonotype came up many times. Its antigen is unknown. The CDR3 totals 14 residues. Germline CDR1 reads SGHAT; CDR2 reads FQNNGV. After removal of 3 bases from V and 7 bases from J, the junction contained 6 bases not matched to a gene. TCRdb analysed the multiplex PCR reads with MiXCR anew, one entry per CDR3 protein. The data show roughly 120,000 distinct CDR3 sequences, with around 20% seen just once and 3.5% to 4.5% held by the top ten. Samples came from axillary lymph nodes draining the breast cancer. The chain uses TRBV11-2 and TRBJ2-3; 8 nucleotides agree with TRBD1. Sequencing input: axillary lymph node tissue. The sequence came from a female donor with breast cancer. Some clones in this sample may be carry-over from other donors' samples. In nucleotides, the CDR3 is TGTGCCAGCAGCTTTCAGGGGGCCGTCAATACGCAGTATTTT. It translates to CASSFQGAVNTQYF.